What follows are 25 T cell receptor beta chains derived from one specimen sequenced in a study of shared clonotypes between healthy human individuals. In the naive CD8 group, cells lacked CD45RO and were positively selected for CCR7, so terminally differentiated effector memory CD45RA+ cells were left out. Libraries were prepared by immunoSEQ multiplex PCR; TCRdb keeps only in-frame clonotypes and omits some of them. The repertoire holds hundreds of thousands of clones, with roughly 95% as singletons. The sample was naive CD8+ T cells sorted from blood. The receptors shown here come from a young woman in good health.

The chain uses TRBV7-9 and TRBJ1-2; weak D call: TRBD1 (6 bases). Per germline, CDR1 SEHNR and CDR2 FQNEAQ (reference sequence). Trimming pared 5 bases from V and 5 bases from J, leaving 15 bases between. This CDR3 region has 14 residues. As DNA, the CDR3 is TGTGCCAGCAGCCATCCGGGGCAGGGGTATGGCTACACCTTC. Translating it yields CASSHPGQGYGYTF.

With regard to this clone: A much larger clonotype is one base distant, so this may be a read error. The V and J genes are TRBV5-4 and TRBJ2-1; D not resolved. The V end was cut by 2 bases, the J end by 5 bases, with 2 bases between. The CDR3 is 11 residues long. CDR1 is SGHNT and CDR2 is YYREEE in the germline V gene (reference sequence). CDR3 sequence: CASSFDNEQFF. DNA for the CDR3: TGTGCCAGCAGCTTCGACAATGAGCAGTTCTTC.

V gene TRBV27 combines with J gene TRBJ2-7; D is ambiguous. V lost 3 bases and J 3 bases, leaving 9 bases between the germline ends. Germline CDR1 and CDR2: MNHEY and SMNVEV (reference sequence). This CDR3 is built from 13 residues. Here the CDR3 reads CASSFTPIYEQYF. CDR3 coding DNA: TGTGCCAGCAGTTTCACCCCCATCTACGAGCAGTACTTC.

This rearrangement joins TRBV6-1 to TRBJ1-1, with a weak D call TRBD1 (5 bases). Deletions cut 2 bases from V and 0 bases from J, with 13 bases between. Germline V lookup: CDR1 MNHNS, CDR2 SASEGT. The CDR3 runs to 16 residues. CDR3 loop: CASSERVRGMNTEAFF. The CDR3 DNA reads as TGTGCCAGCAGTGAACGGGTCCGGGGGATGAACACTGAAGCTTTCTTT.

This clone was observed a handful of times. This sequence joins TRBV5-4 and TRBJ1-1, with no clear D. V was clipped by 4 bases and J by 5 bases, with 9 bases between them. This CDR3 comprises 12 residues. Germline CDR1 and CDR2: SGHNT and YYREEE (reference sequence). For the CDR3, the DNA is TGTGCCAGCAGCCCAGCCGGGACTGAAGCTTTCTTT. Translating it yields CASSPAGTEAFF.

This chain connects TRBV28 to TRBJ2-7, with 10 nucleotides matching TRBD1. Germline-derived CDR1 and CDR2 are MDHEN and SYDVKM. J lost 3 bases, V lost 10 bases, and 6 bases had no gene match. The CDR3 is 13 residues long. CDR3 in DNA: TGTGCCACCTCGGACAGGGGGATCTACGAGCAGTACTTC. This sequence encodes CATSDRGIYEQYF. Together with reference TRBV28 and TRBJ2-7, the CDR3 gives the full variable domain: DVKVTQSSRYLVKRTGEKVFLECVQDMDHENMFWYRQDPGLGLRLIYFSYDVKMKEKGDIPEGYSVSREKKERFSLILESASTNQTSMYLCATSDRGIYEQYFGPGTRLTVT.

The chain employs TRBV5-1 and TRBJ1-2, with unresolved D. Trimming took 1 base from V and 6 from J, leaving 19 bases between them. Germline V gene data show CDR1 as SGHRS and CDR2 as YFSETQ. The CDR3 is made up of 16 amino acids. The CDR3 coding sequence is TGCGCCAGCAGCTTGCGAGATTCGTCGGTAGCGAATGGCTACACCTTC. Translation: CASSLRDSSVANGYTF.

The V gene is TRBV6-1, the J gene TRBJ2-3; 7 bases fit TRBD2. V shed 4 bases, J shed 4 bases, and the junction held 11 bases outside the gene matches. Germline-derived CDR1 and CDR2 are MNHNS and SASEGT. The CDR3 has 16 residues. Written as DNA, the CDR3 is TGTGCCAGCAGTGTTAGACAAGCGGGAATCGCAGATACGCAGTATTTT. This sequence encodes CASSVRQAGIADTQYF.

The CDR3 DNA follows: TGTGCCAGTAGTATCTCGGCCGGGACCTACGAGCAGTACTTC. This encodes CASSISAGTYEQYF. The chain joins TRBV19 to TRBJ2-5; a possible D gene is TRBD2 (5 bases). The DNA end is a closer match to TRBJ2-7, so the J assignment may be wrong. The germline gives CDR1 LNHDA, CDR2 SQIVND (reference sequence). The length of the CDR3 is 14 residues.

The chain recombines TRBV27 with TRBJ2-1; D not certain. Germline V lookup: CDR1 MNHEY, CDR2 SMNVEV (reference sequence). The CDR3 is 16 residues long. The V and J ends lost 0 bases and 0 bases respectively, with 9 bases between them. The CDR3 reads CASSLSLPSSYNEQFF. The DNA for the CDR3 is TGTGCCAGCAGTTTATCCCTCCCCAGCTCCTACAATGAGCAGTTCTTC.

The chain carries TRBV5-6 and TRBJ2-7; TRBD1 agrees at 7 bases. V dropped 0 bases and J dropped 7; count of bases not matched to a gene: 7. This CDR3 contains 14 residues. Germline V gives CDR1 SGHDT, CDR2 YYEEEE. The CDR3 loop reads CASSLAGQTLEQYF. CDR3 coding DNA: TGTGCCAGCAGCTTGGCGGGACAGACTTTAGAGCAGTACTTC.

The CDR3 nucleotides read TGTGCCAGCAGCCCCGGACAGATCCTACGTTCAGGCGAGCAGTACTTC. Its protein product is CASSPGQILRSGEQYF. The chain recombines TRBV7-9 with TRBJ2-7, with TRBD1 as a possible D gene (6 bases). The V end lost 5 bases, the J end lost 6 bases, and 23 bases lay between the germline ends. Germline assignment: CDR1 SEHNR and CDR2 FQNEAQ (reference sequence). The CDR3 runs to 16 residues.

This chain joins TRBV2 and TRBJ2-7, with D perhaps TRBD2 (6 bases). Trimming cost V 5 bases and J 3 bases, with 17 bases left between them. Germline loops: CDR1 SNHLY, CDR2 FYNNEI. CDR3 length equals 15 residues. CDR3 bases: TGTGCCAGCAGTTTTTCCCGGGACTCAGGCTACGAGCAGTACTTC. Its protein product is CASSFSRDSGYEQYF.

V usage is TRBV6-6 and J usage is TRBJ2-3; D gene unclear. Trimming shortened V by 7 bases and J by 0 bases, and 14 bases separated the two germline ends. The CDR3 has 15 amino acids. In germline, CDR1 is MNHNY, CDR2 SVGAGI (reference sequence). CDR3 amino acids: CASTPSETSTDTQYF. The DNA of the CDR3 is TGTGCCAGCACCCCCTCTGAGACTAGCACAGATACGCAGTATTTT.

V usage is TRBV19 and J usage is TRBJ2-5; 9 nucleotides align to TRBD1. The end of the DNA is better explained by TRBJ2-7, so the J call may be wrong. The CDR3 is 15 residues long. The germline CDR1 and CDR2 sequences are LNHDA and SQIVND (reference sequence). CDR3 DNA: TGTGCCAGTAGTGCCGGACAGGGGTCGGCCTACGAGCAGTACTTC. As protein: CASSAGQGSAYEQYF.

The V call is TRBV28, the J call TRBJ2-5, with 11 positions matching TRBD2. The CDR3 has 15 residues. Per the germline V gene, CDR1 is MDHEN and CDR2 is SYDVKM. V gave up 6 bases and J gave up 5 bases; unmatched junction bases: 8. This chain's CDR3 is CASRTTSGSGETQYF. DNA for the CDR3: TGTGCCAGCAGAACAACTAGCGGGAGCGGGGAGACCCAGTACTTC.

The CDR3 region is CASSPHRLAGGGYEQYF. The CDR3 coding sequence is TGTGCCAGCAGCCCACATAGGTTGGCGGGAGGTGGCTACGAGCAGTACTTC. The chain recombines TRBV7-2 with TRBJ2-7; 8 positions agree with TRBD2. Germline V lookup: CDR1 SGHTA, CDR2 FQGNSA. CDR3 length equals 17 residues. Trimming at V came to 5 bases and at J to 3 bases, leaving 15 bases not matched to a gene. Looking up the rest from reference TRBV7-2 and TRBJ2-7 gives the full variable domain: GAGVSQSPSNKVTEKGKDVELRCDPISGHTALYWYRQSLGQGLEFLIYFQGNSAPDKSGLPSDRFSAERTGGSVSTLTIQRTQQEDSAVYLCASSPHRLAGGGYEQYFGPGTRLTVT.

The chain employs TRBV4-1 and TRBJ1-1, with D tentatively TRBD1 (5 bases). The CDR3 sequence is 14 residues long. Deletions cut 1 base from V and 8 bases from J, with 14 bases between. CDR1 is MGHRA and CDR2 is YSYEKL in the germline V gene. The CDR3 DNA follows: TGCGCCAGCAGCCAAGGGTGGACAAGGATCGAAGCTTTCTTT. Translation: CASSQGWTRIEAFF.

This clone was observed a single time. The chain recombines TRBV5-6 with TRBJ2-5; 8 bases align to TRBD1. Germline CDR1 reads SGHDT; CDR2 reads YYEEEE. V was clipped by 3 bases and J by 7 bases; unmatched bases: 8. The CDR3 has 14 residues. The CDR3 bases are TGTGCCAGCAGCTCCGGGACAGGCGGATTGACCCAGTACTTC. Translation: CASSSGTGGLTQYF.

This chain uses TRBV28 with TRBJ2-1; 9 nucleotides line up with TRBD2. J was trimmed by 4 bases and V by 5 bases; bases with no gene match: 9. From germline, CDR1 is MDHEN and CDR2 SYDVKM. This CDR3 region has 16 residues. This CDR3 is CASSASPSGVYNEQFF. CDR3 DNA: TGTGCCAGCAGTGCCTCCCCTAGCGGGGTGTACAATGAGCAGTTCTTC.

As concerns this clone: The same CDR3 is also encoded by other DNA sequences in this sample. The V gene is TRBV25-1, the J gene TRBJ2-7; D remains ambiguous. CDR3 size: 11 residues. In germline, CDR1 is MGHDK, CDR2 SYGVNS. Deletions cut 4 bases from V and 5 bases from J, with 6 bases between. CDR3 in amino acids: CASSVGHEQYF. DNA of the CDR3: TGTGCCAGCAGTGTAGGTCACGAGCAGTACTTC.

The rearrangement uses TRBV28 and TRBJ1-1; D is uncertain. The germline V and J ends were trimmed by 5 bases and 5 bases, with 6 bases remaining between them. Germline loops: CDR1 MDHEN, CDR2 SYDVKM. This CDR3 has 11 residues. Here the CDR3 reads CASSDDTEAFF. CDR3 coding DNA: TGTGCCAGCAGTGACGATACTGAAGCTTTCTTT. Filled out from reference TRBV28 and TRBJ1-1, the complete variable domain reads DVKVTQSSRYLVKRTGEKVFLECVQDMDHENMFWYRQDPGLGLRLIYFSYDVKMKEKGDIPEGYSVSREKKERFSLILESASTNQTSMYLCASSDDTEAFFGQGTRLTVV.

V is TRBV30 and J is TRBJ1-1, with 7 bases fitting TRBD1. The CDR3 has 11 amino acids. The germline V gene encodes CDR1 GTSNPN and CDR2 SVGIG (reference sequence). This CDR3 reads CAWDSNTEAFF. CDR3 nucleotides: TGTGCTTGGGACAGTAACACTGAAGCTTTCTTT.

The rearrangement links TRBV19 to TRBJ2-5, with a possible D match to TRBD2 (5 bases). TRBJ2-7 explains the end of the DNA better; the J call may be wrong. Germline lookup yields CDR1 LNHDA and CDR2 SQIVND (reference sequence). CDR3 length equals 15 residues. Here the CDR3 reads CASSPRGRSSYEQYF. The CDR3 DNA follows: TGTGCCAGTAGTCCTAGAGGGCGGAGCTCCTACGAGCAGTACTTC.

The chain combines TRBV28 with TRBJ1-2; 9 bases line up with TRBD1. Germline CDR1 is MDHEN and CDR2 is SYDVKM. The CDR3 totals 16 residues. Trimming took 3 bases from V and 8 from J; bases not matched to a gene: 13. As DNA, the CDR3 is TGTGCCAGCAGTTTGGGGACAGGGTACGGAGTGTGGGGCTACACCTTC. It encodes CASSLGTGYGVWGYTF.